This T cell receptor beta chain was found in a study of sequential checkpoint blockade in melanoma. Germline loops: CDR1 GTSNPN, CDR2 SVGIG (reference sequence). The V gene end was trimmed by 2 bases and the J gene end by 9 bases; junction bases not matched to a gene: 10. The CDR3 contains 16 residues. Described treatment: randomized to nivolumab then ipilimumab (arm A) or the reverse (arm B). DNA-damaging chemotherapy had not been given to any patient beforehand. The method was immunoSEQ multiplex PCR; TCRdb's version includes in-frame clones alone and lacks a portion of them. The table lists around 20,000 clones, 80% of them singletons.

Sequencing used CD8+ T cells sorted from blood (inferred from file names), obtained from a patient given nivolumab and ipilimumab in sequence. The genes are TRBV30 and TRBJ1-6, with 10 bases identical to TRBD1. The TCR originated in a human donor with melanoma. The CDR3 reads CAWSITGTGDGSPLHF. The CDR3 coding sequence is TGTGCCTGGAGTATCACCGGGACAGGGGACGGTTCACCCCTCCACTTT.